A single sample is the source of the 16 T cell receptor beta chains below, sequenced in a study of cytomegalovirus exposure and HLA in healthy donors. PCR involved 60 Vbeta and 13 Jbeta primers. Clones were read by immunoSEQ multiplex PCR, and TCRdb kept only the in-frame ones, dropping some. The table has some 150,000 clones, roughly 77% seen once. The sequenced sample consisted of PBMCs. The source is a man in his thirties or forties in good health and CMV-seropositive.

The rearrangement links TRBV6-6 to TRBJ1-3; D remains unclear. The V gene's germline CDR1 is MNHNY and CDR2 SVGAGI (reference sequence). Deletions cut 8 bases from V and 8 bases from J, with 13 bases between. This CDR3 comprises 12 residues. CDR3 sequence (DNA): TGTGCCAGCGGAGAAGCCGCGGACACCATATATTTT. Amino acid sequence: CASGEAADTIYF.

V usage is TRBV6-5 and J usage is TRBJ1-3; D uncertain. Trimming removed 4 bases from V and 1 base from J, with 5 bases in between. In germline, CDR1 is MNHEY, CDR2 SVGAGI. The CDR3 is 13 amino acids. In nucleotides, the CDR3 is TGTGCCAGCAGTTCGCGTTCTGGAAACACCATATATTTT. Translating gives CASSSRSGNTIYF.

CDR3 amino acids: CASSPRGVAGYTF. CDR3 nucleotide sequence: TGTGCCAGCAGCCCCAGGGGTGTCGCTGGCTACACCTTC. V gene TRBV11-1 combines with J gene TRBJ1-2; perhaps TRBD1 as D (6 bases). CDR3 length: 13 residues. The germline V and J ends were trimmed by 5 bases and 7 bases, with 14 bases remaining between them. Germline V CDR1 and CDR2: SGHAT, FQDESV (reference sequence).

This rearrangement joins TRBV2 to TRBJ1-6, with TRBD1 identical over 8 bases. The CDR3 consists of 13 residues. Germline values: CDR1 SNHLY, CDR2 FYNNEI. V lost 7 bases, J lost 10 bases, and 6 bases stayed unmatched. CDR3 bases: TGTGCCAGCAAGACAGGGGAGGGCTCACCCCTCCACTTT. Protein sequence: CASKTGEGSPLHF.

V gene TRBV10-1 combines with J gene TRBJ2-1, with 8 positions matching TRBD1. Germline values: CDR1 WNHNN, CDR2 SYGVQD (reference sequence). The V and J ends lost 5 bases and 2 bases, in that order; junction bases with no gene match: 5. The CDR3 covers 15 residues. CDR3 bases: TGCGCCAGCAGTAAGCAACAGGGGGCCTACAATGAGCAGTTCTTC. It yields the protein CASSKQQGAYNEQFF.

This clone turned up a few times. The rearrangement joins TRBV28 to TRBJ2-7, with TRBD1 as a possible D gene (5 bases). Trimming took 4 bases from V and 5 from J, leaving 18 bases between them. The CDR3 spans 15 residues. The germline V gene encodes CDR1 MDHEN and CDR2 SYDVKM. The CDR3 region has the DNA TGTGCCAGCAGTTCCGCAGGGTGGTACGCGGACGAGCAGTACTTC. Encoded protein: CASSSAGWYADEQYF.

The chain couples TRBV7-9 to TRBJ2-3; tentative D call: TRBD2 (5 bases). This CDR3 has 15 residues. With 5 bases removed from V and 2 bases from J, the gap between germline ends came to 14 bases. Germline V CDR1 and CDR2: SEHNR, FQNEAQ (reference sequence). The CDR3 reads CASSPPEGYTDTQYF. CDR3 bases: TGTGCCAGCAGCCCTCCCGAGGGATACACAGATACGCAGTATTTT.

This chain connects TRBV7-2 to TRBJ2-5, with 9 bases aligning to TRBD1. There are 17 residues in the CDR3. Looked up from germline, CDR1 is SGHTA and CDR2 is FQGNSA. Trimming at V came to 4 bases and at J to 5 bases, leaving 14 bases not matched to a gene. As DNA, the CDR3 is TGTGCCAGCAGCTCAAATCGGGACAGGGCGATCTGGGAGACCCAGTACTTC. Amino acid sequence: CASSSNRDRAIWETQYF.

The CDR3 region has the DNA TGTGCCACCAGCAGAGTGTCAGGATCCATCTACCCCCAGCATTTT. It is translated as CATSRVSGSIYPQHF. J is TRBJ1-5 and V is TRBV15; D unresolved. CDR1 LNHNV and CDR2 YYDKDF come from the germline V gene (reference sequence). Between the trimmed V and J ends, which lost 1 base and 10 bases, there was a span of 17 bases. The CDR3 length is 15 residues.

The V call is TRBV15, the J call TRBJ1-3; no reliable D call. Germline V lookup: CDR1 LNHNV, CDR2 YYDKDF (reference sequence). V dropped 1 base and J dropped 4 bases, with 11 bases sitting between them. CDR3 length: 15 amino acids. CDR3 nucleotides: TGTGCCACCAGCAGAGTCGCGGGGATCGGAAACACCATATATTTT. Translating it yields CATSRVAGIGNTIYF.

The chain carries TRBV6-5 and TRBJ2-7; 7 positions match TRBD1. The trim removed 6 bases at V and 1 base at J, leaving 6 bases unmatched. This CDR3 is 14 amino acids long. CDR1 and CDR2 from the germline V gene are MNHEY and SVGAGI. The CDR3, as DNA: TGTGCCAGCAGGCCCCCGGGACAGTCCTACGAGCAGTACTTC. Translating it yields CASRPPGQSYEQYF.

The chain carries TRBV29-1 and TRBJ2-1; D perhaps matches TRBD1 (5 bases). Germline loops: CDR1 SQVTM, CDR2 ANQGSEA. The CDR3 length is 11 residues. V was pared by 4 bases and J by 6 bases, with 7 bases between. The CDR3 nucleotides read TGCAGCGTTGGGGGCCCCAATGAGCAGTTCTTC. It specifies CSVGGPNEQFF.

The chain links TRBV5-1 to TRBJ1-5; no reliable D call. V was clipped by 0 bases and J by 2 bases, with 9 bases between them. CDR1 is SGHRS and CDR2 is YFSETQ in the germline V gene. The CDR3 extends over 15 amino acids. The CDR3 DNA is TGCGCCAGCAGCTTGGCGGCAGGTGGCAATCAGCCCCAGCATTTT. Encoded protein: CASSLAAGGNQPQHF.

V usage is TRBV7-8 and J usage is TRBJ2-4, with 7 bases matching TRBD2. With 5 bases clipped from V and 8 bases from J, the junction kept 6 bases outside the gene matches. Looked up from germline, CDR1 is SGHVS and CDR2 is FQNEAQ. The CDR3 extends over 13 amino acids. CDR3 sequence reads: CASSEGGIHIQYF. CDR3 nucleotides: TGTGCCAGCAGCGAGGGAGGGATACACATTCAGTACTTC.

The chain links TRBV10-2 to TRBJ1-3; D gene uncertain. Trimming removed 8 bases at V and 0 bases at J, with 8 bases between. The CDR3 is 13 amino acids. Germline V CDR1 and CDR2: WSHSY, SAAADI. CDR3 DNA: TGCGCCAGCCGGGAATACTCTGGAAACACCATATATTTT. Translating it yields CASREYSGNTIYF.

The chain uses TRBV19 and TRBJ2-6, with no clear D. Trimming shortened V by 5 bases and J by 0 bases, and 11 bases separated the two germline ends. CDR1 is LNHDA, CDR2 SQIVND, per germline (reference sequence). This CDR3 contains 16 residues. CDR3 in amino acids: CASSSLSNSGANVLTF. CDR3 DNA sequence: TGTGCCAGTAGTTCACTATCCAACTCTGGGGCCAACGTCCTGACTTTC.